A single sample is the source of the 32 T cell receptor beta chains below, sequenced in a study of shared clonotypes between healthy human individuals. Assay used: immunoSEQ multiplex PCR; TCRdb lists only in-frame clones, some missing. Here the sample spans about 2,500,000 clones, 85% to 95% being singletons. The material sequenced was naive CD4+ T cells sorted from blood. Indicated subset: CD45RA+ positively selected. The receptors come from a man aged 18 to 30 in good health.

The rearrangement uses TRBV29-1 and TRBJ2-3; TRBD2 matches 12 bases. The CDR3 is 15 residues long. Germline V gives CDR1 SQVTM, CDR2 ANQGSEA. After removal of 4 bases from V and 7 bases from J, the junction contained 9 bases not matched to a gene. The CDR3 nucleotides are TGCAGCGTTGGCGGGCTAGCGGGGGGGCTGAATACGCAGTATTTT. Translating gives CSVGGLAGGLNTQYF.

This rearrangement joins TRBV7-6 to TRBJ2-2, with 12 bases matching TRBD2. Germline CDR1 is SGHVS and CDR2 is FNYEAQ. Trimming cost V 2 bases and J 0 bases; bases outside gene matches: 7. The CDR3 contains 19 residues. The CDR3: CASSLFLAGGLANTGELFF. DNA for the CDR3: TGTGCCAGCAGCTTATTTCTAGCGGGAGGGCTCGCGAACACCGGGGAGCTGTTTTTT.

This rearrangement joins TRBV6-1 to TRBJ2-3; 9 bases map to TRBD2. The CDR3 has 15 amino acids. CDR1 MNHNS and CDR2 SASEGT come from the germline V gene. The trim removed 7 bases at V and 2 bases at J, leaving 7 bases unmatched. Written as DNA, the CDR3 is TGTGCCAGCACCCCGGGACTAGCCAACACAGATACGCAGTATTTT. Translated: CASTPGLANTDTQYF.

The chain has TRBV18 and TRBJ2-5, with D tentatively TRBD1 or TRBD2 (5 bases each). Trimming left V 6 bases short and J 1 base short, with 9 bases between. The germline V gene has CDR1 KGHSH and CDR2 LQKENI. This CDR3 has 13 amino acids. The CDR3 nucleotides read TGTGCCAGCTCCCGGGACGCCCAAGAGACCCAGTACTTC. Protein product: CASSRDAQETQYF. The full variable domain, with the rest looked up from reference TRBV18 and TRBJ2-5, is NAGVMQNPRHLVRRRGQEARLRCSPMKGHSHVYWYRQLPEEGLKFMVYLQKENIIDESGMPKERFSAEFPKEGPSILRIQQVVRGDSAAYFCASSRDAQETQYFGPGTRLLVL.

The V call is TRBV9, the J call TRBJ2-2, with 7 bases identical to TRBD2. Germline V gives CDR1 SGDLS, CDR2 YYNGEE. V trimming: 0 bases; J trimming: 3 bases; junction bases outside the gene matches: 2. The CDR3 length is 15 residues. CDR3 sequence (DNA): TGTGCCAGCAGCGTAGACCTAGCGGACACCGGGGAGCTGTTTTTT. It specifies CASSVDLADTGELFF.

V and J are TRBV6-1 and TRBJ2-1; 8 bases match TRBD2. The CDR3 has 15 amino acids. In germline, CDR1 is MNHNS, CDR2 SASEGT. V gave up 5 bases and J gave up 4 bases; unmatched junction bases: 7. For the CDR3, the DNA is TGTGCCAGCAGTCTCAGCGGGAGCCTATACAATGAGCAGTTCTTC. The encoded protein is CASSLSGSLYNEQFF.

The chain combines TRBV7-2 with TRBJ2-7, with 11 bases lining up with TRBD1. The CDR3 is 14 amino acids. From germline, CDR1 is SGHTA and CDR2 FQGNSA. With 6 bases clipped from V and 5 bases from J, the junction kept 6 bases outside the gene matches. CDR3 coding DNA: TGTGCCAGCAGTACAGGACAGGGGGCCAACGAGCAGTACTTC. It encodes CASSTGQGANEQYF.

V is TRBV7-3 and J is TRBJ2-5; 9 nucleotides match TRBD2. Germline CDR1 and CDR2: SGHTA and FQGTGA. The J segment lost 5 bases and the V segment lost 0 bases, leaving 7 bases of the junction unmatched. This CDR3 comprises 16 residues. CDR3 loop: CASSLTAGGPWETQYF. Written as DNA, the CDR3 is TGTGCCAGCAGCTTAACCGCGGGGGGGCCCTGGGAGACCCAGTACTTC.

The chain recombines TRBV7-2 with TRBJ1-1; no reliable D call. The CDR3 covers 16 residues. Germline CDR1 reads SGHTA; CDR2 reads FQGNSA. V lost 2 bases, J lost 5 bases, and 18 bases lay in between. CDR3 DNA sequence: TGTGCCAGCAGCTTATTGGCAGGAGGCGGGCGAACTGAAGCTTTCTTT. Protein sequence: CASSLLAGGGRTEAFF.

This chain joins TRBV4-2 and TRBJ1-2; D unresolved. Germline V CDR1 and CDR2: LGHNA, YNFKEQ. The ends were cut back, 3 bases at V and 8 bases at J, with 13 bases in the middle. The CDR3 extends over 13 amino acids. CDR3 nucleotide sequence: TGTGCCAGCAGCCAGGAAGTCTCTAAGGGCTACACCTTC. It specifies CASSQEVSKGYTF.

The CDR3 loop is CASSPQGPSGVNEQFF. The CDR3 nucleotides read TGTGCCAGCTCACCACAGGGTCCTAGCGGGGTCAATGAGCAGTTCTTC. The J gene is TRBJ2-1, the V gene TRBV18; TRBD2 matches 9 bases. This CDR3 spans 16 amino acids. With V trimmed by 1 base and J by 6 bases, 7 bases remained unmatched. The germline gives CDR1 KGHSH, CDR2 LQKENI.

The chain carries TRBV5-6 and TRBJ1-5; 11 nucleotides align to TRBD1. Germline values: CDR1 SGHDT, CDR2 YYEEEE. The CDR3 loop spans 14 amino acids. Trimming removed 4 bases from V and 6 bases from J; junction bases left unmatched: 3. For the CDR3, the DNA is TGTGCCAGCAGCCGGGGACAGGGGGGTCAGCCCCAGCATTTT. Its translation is CASSRGQGGQPQHF.

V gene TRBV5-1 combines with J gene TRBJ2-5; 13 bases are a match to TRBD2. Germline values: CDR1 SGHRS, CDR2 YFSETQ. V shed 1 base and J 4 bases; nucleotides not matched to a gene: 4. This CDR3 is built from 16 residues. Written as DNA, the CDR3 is TGCGCCAGCAGCTTGACTAGCGGGGGGGCGGTAGAGACCCAGTACTTC. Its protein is CASSLTSGGAVETQYF.

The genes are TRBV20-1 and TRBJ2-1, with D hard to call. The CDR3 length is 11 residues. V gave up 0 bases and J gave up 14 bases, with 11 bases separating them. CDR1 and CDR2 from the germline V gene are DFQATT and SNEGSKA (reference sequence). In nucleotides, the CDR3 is TGCAGTGCTAGAGAAAGCGTAAACGAGTTCTTC. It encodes CSARESVNEFF.

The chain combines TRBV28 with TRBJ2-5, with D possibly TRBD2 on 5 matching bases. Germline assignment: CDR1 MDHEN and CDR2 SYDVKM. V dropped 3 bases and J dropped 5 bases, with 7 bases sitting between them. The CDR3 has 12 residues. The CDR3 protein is CASSFRRETQYF. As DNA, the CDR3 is TGTGCCAGCAGTTTCCGGAGGGAGACCCAGTACTTC. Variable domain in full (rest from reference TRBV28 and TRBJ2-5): DVKVTQSSRYLVKRTGEKVFLECVQDMDHENMFWYRQDPGLGLRLIYFSYDVKMKEKGDIPEGYSVSREKKERFSLILESASTNQTSMYLCASSFRRETQYFGPGTRLLVL.

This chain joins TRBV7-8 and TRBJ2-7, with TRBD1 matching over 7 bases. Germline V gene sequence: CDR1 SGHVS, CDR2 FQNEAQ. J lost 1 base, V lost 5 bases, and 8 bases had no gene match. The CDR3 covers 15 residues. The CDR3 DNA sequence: TGTGCCAGCAGCCCCGGGACAGCCGAATCCTACGAGCAGTACTTC. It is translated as CASSPGTAESYEQYF.

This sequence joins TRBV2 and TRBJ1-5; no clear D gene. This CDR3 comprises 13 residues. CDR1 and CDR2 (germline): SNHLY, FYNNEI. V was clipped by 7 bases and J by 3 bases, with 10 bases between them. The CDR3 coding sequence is TGTGCCAGCATGTCCCAGTACAATCAGCCCCAGCATTTT. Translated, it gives CASMSQYNQPQHF.

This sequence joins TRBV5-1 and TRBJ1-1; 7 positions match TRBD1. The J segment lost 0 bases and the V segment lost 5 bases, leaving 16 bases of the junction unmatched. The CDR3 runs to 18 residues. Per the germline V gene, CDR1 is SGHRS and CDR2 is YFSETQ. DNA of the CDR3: TGCGCCAGCAGTACGCGGGGACAGACGAGGTCCATGAACACTGAAGCTTTCTTT. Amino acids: CASSTRGQTRSMNTEAFF.

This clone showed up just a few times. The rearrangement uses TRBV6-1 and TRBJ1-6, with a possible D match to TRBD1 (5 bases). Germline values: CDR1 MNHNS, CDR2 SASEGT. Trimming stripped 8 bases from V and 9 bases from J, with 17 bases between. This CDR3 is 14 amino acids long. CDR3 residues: CASGRDPTGSPLHF. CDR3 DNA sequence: TGTGCCAGCGGCCGGGACCCAACGGGTTCACCCCTCCACTTT.

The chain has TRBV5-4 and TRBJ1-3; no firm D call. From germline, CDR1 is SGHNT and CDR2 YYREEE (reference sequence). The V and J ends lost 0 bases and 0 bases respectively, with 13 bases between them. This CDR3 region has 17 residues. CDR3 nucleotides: TGTGCCAGCAGCTTGGCCAACTCGGCAGGCTCTGGAAACACCATATATTTT. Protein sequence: CASSLANSAGSGNTIYF.

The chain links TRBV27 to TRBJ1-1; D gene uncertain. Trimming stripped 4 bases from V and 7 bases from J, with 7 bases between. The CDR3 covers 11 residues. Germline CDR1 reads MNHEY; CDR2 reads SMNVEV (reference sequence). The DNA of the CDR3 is TGTGCCAGCAGTTCAAAGAGTGAAGCTTTCTTT. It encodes CASSSKSEAFF.

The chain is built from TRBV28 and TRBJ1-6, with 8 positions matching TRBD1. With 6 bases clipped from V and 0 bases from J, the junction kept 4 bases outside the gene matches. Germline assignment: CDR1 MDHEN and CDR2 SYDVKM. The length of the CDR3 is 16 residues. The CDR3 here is CASRTDRGSYNSPLHF. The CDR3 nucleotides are TGTGCCAGCAGAACCGACAGGGGCTCCTATAATTCACCCCTCCACTTT.

In DNA, the CDR3 is TGTGCCTGGAGCTCCGGACGGGACGATCAGCCCCAGCATTTT. This sequence encodes CAWSSGRDDQPQHF. This sequence joins TRBV30 and TRBJ1-5; TRBD1 is a possible D gene (5 bases). Germline assignment: CDR1 GTSNPN and CDR2 SVGIG (reference sequence). The CDR3 runs to 14 residues. V gave up 3 bases and J gave up 5 bases, with 14 bases separating them.

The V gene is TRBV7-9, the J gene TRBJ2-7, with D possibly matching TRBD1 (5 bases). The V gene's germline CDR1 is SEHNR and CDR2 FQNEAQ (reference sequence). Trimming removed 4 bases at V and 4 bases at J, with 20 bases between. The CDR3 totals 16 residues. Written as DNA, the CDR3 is TGTGCCAGCAGCTCCCGGGCCGGCACAGGAGAGTACGAGCAGTACTTC. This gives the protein CASSSRAGTGEYEQYF.

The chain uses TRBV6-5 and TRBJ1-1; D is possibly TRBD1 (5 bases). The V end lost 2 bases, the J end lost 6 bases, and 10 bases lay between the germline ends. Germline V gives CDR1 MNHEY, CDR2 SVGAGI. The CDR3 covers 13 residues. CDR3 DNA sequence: TGTGCCAGCAGTTACACGGGGGTCTCTGAAGCTTTCTTT. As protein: CASSYTGVSEAFF.

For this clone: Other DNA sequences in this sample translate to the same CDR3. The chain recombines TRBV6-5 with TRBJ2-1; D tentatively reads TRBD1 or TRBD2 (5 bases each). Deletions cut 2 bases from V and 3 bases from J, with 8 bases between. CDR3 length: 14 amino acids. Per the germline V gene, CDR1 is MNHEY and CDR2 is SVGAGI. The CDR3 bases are TGTGCCAGCAGTTACCGGGACCTCTACAATGAGCAGTTCTTC. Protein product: CASSYRDLYNEQFF.

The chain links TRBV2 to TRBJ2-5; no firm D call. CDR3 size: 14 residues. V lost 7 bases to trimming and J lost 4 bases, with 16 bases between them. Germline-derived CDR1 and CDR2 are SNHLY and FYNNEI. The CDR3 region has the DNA TGTGCCAGCACTGGAAGGTCTAGAGTAGAGACCCAGTACTTC. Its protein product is CASTGRSRVETQYF. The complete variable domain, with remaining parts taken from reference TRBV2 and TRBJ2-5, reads EPEVTQTPSHQVTQMGQEVILRCVPISNHLYFYWYRQILGQKVEFLVSFYNNEISEKSEIFDDQFSVERPDGSNFTLKIRSTKLEDSAMYFCASTGRSRVETQYFGPGTRLLVL.

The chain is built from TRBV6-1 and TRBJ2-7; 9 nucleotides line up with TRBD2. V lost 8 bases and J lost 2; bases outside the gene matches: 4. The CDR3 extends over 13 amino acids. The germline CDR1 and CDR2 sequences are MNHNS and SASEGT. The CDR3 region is CASLTSGPYEQYF. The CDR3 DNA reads TGTGCCAGCTTGACTAGCGGTCCCTACGAGCAGTACTTC.

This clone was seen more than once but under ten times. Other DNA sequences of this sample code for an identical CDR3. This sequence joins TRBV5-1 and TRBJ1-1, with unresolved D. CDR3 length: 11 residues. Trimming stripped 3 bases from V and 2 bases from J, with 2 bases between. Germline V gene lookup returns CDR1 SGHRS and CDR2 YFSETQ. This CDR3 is CASSSNTEAFF. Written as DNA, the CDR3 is TGCGCCAGCAGCTCAAACACTGAAGCTTTCTTT.

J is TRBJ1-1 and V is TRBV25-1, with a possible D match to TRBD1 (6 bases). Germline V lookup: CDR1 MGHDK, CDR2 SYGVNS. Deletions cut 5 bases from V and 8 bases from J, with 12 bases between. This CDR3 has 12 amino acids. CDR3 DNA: TGTGCCAGCAGTCAACAGGGAGGAGAAGCTTTCTTT. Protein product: CASSQQGGEAFF.

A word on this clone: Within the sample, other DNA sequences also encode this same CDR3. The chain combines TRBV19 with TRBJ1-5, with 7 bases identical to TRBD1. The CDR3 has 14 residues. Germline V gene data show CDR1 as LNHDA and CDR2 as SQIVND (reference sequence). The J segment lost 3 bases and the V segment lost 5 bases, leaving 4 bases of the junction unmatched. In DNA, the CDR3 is TGTGCCAGTAGTCCTGGGACAGACAATCAGCCCCAGCATTTT. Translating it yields CASSPGTDNQPQHF. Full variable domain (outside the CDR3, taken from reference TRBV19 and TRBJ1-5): DGGITQSPKYLFRKEGQNVTLSCEQNLNHDAMYWYRQDPGQGLRLIYYSQIVNDFQKGDIAEGYSVSREKKESFPLTVTSAQKNPTAFYLCASSPGTDNQPQHFGDGTRLSIL.

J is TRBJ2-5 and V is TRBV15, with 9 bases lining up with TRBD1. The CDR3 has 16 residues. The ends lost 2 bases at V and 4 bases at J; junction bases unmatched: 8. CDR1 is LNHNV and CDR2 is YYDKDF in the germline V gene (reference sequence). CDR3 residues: CATSRPRDREGETQYF. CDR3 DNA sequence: TGTGCCACCAGCAGACCCCGGGACAGGGAAGGAGAGACCCAGTACTTC.